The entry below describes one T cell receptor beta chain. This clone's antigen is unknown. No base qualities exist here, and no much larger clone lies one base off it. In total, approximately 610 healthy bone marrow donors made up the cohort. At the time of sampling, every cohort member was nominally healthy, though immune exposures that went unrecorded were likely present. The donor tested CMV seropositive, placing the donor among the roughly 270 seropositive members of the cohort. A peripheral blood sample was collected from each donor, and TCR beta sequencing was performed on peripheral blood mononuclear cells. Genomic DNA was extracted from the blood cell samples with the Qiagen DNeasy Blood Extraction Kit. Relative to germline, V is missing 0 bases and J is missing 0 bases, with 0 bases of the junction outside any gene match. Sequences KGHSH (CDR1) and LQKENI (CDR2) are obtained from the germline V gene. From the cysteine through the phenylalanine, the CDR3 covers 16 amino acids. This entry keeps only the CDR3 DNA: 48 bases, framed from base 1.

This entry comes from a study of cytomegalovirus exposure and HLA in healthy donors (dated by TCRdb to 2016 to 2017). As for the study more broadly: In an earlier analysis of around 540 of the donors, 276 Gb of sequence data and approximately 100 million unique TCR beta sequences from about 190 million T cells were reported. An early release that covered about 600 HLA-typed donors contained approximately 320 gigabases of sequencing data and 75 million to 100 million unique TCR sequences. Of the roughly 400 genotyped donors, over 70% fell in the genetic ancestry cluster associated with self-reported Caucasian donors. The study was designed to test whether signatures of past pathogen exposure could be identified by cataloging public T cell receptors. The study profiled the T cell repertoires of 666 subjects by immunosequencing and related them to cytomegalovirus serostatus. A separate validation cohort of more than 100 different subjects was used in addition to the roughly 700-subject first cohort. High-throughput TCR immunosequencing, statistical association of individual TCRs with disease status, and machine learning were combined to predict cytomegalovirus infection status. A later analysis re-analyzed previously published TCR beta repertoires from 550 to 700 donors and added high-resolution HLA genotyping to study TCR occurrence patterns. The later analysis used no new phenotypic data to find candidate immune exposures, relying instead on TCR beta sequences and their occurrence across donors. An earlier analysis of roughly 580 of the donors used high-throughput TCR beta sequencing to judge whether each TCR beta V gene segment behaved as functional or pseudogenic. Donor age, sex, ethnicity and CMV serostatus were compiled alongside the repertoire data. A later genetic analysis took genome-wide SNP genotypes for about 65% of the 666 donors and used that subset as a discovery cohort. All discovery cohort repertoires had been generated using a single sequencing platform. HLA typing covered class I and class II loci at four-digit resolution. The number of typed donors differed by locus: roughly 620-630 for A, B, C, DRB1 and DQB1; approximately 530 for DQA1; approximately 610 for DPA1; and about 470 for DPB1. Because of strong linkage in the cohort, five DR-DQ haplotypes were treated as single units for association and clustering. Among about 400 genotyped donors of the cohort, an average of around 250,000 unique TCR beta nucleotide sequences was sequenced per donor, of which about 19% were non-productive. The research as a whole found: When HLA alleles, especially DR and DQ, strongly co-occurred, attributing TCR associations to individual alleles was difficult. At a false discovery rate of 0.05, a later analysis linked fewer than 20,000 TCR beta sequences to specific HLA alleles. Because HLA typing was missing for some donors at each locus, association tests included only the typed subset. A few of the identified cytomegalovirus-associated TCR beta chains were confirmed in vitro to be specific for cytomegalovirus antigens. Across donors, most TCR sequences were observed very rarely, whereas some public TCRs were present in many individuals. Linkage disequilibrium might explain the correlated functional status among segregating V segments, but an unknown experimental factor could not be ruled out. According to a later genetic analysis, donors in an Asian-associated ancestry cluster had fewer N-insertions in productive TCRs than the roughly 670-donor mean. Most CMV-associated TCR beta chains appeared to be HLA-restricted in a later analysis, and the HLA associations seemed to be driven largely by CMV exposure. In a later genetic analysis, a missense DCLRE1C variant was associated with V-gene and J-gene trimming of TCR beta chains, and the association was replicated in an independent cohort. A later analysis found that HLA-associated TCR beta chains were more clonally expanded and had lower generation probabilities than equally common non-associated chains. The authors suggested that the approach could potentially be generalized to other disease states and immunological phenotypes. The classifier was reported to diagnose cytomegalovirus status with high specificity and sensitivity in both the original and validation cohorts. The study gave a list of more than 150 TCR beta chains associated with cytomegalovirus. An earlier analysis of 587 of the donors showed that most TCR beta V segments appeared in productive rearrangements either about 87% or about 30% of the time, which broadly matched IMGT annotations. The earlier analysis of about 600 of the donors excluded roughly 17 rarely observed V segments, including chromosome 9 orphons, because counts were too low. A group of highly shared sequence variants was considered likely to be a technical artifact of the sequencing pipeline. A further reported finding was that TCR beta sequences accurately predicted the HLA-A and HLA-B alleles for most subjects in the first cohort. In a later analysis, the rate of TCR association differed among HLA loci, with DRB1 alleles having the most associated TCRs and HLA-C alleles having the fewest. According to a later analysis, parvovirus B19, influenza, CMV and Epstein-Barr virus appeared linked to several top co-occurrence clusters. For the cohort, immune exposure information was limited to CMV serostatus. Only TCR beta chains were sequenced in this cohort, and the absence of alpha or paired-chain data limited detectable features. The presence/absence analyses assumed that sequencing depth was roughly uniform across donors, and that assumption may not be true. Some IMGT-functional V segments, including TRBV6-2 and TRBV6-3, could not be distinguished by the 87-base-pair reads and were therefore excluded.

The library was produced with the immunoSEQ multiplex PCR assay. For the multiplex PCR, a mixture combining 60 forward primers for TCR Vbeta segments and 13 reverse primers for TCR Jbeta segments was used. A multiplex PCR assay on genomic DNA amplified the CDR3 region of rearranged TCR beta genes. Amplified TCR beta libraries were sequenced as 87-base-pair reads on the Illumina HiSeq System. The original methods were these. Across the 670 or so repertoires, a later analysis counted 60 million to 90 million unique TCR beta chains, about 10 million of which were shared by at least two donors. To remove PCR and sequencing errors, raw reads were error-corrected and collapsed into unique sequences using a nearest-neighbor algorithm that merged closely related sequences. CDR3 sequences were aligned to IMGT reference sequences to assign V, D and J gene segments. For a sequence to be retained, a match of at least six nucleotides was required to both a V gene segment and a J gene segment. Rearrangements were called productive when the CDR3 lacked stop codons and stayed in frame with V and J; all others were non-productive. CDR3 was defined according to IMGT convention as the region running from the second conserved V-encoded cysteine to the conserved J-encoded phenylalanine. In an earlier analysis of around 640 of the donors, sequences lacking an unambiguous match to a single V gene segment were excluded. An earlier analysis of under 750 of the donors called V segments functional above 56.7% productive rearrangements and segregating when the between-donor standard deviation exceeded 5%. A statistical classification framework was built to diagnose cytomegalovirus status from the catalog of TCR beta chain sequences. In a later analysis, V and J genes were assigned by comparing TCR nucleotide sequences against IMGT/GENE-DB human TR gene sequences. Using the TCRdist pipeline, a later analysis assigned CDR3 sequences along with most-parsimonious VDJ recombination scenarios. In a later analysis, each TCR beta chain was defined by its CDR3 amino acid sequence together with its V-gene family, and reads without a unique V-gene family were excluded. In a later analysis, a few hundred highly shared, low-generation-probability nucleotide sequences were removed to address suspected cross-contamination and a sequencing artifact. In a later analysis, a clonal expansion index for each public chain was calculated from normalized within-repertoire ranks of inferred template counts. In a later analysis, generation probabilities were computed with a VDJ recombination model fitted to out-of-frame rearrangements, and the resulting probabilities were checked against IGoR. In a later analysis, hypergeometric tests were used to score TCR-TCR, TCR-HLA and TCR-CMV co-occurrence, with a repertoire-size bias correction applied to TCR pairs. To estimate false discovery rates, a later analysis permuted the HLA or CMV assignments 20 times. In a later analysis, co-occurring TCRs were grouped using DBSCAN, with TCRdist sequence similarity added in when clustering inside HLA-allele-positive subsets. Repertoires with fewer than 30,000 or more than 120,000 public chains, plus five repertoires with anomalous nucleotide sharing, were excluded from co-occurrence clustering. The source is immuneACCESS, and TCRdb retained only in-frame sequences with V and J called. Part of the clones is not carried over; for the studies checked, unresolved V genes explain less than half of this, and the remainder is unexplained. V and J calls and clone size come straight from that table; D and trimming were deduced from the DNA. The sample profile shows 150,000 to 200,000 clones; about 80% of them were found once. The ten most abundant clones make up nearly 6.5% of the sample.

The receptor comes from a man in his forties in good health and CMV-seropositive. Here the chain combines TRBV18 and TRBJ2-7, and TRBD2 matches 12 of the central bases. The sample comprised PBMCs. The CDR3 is CASSPPGLAGSYEQYF. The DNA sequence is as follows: TGTGCCAGCTCACCACCGGGACTAGCGGGCTCCTACGAGCAGTACTTC.